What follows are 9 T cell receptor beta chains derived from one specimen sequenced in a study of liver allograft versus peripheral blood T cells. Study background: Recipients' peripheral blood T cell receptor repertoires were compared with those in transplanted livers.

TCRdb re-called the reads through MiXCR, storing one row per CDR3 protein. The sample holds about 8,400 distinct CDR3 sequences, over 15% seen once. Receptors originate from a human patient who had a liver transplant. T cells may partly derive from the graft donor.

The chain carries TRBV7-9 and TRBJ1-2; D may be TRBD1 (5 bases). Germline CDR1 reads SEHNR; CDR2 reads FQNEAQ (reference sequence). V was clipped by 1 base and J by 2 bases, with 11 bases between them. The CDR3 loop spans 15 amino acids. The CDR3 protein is CASSLDLGENYGYTF. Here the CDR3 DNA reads TGTGCCAGCAGCTTAGACCTAGGGGAGAACTATGGCTACACCTTC.

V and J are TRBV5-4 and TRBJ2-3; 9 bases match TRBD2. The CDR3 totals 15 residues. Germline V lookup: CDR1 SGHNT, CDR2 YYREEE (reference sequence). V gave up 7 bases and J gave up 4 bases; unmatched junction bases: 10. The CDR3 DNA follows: TGTGCCAGCTCCCCGCGCGGGGGGGCCCCAGATACGCAGTATTTT. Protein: CASSPRGGAPDTQYF.

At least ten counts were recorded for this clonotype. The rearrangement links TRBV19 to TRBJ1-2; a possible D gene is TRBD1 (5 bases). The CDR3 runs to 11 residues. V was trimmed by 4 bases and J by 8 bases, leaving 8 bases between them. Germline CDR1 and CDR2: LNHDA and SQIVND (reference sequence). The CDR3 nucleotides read TGTGCCAGTAGTACAGGGTTGGGCTACACCTTC. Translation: CASSTGLGYTF.

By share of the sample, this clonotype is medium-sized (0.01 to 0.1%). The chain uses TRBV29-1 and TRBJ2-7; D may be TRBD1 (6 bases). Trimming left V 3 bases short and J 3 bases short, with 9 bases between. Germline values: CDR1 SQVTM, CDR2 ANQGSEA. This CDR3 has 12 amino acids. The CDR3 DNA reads TGCAGCGTTGAGGGACAAAACTACGAGCAGTACTTC. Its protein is CSVEGQNYEQYF.

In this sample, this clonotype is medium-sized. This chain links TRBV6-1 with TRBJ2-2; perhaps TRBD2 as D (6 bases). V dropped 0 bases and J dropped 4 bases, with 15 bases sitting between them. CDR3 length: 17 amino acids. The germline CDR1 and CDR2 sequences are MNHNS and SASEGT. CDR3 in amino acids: CASSEARDSLGTGELFF. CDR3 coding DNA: TGTGCCAGCAGTGAAGCCCGGGACTCACTAGGCACCGGGGAGCTGTTTTTT.

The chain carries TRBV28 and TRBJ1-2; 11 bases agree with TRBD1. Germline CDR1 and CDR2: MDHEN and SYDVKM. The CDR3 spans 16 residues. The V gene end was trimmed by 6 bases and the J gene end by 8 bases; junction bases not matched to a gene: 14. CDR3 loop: CASSDLRTGGARGYTF. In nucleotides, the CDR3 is TGTGCCAGCAGCGACTTGCGGACAGGGGGCGCGAGAGGCTACACCTTC.

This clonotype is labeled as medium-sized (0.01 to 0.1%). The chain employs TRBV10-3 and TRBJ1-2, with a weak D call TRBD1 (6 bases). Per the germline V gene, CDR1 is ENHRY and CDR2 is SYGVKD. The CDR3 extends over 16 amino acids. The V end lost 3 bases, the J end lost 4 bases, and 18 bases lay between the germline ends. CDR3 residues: CAISDSDRLGGYGYTF. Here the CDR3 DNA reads TGTGCCATCAGTGATTCTGACAGGTTAGGGGGCTATGGCTACACCTTC.

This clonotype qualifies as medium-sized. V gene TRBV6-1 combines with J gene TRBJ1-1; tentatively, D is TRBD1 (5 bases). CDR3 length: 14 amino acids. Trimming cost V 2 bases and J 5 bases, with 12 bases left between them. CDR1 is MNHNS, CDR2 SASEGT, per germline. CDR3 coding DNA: TGTGCCAGCAGTGAACTGGGGCTGGTGACTGAAGCTTTCTTT. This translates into CASSELGLVTEAFF.

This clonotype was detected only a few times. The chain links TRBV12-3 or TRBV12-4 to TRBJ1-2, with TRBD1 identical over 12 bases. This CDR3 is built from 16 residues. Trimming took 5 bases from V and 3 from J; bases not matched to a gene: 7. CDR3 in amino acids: CASSTAGTGGDYGYTF. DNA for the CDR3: TGTGCCAGCAGTACGGCCGGGACAGGGGGCGACTATGGCTACACCTTC.